The sequence of this TCR beta chain was determined in a study of T cell responses to AZD1222 COVID-19 vaccine. Assay: immunoSEQ multiplex PCR; the TCRdb copy retains only in-frame clones and omits some. The repertoire holds tens of thousands of clones, with around 89% as singletons. Remarks on this clone: Its target is not known.

Whole-study findings and limits: Most donors were white British, females outnumbered males, and clonal diversity was possibly underestimated. Repertoire sampling was restricted to post-peak T cell response timepoints.

CDR3 length: 15 residues. V lost 1 base to trimming and J lost 4 bases; unmatched junction nucleotides: 6. CDR1 and CDR2 from the germline V gene are SEHNR and FQNEAQ (reference sequence). The sequence came from an adult in good health. The genes are TRBV7-9 and TRBJ1-1; 7 bases match TRBD1. The sample consisted of peripheral blood, taken on day 0 of AZD1222 vaccination. The CDR3 region is CASSLGEGGITEAFF. CDR3 DNA sequence: TGTGCCAGCAGCTTAGGGGAAGGGGGCATCACTGAAGCTTTCTTT.